This TCR beta chain appears in the sequencing data of a study of cytomegalovirus exposure and HLA in healthy donors. General study results and limits: Specificity of a few CMV-associated chains for CMV antigens was verified in vitro. It was about 150 TCR beta chains that were listed as cytomegalovirus-associated. Subsequent analysis showed first-cohort TCR clusters tending to co-occur in 120 validation repertoires.

Remarks on this clone: The antigen remains undetermined.

Clones were sequenced by immunoSEQ multiplex PCR, and TCRdb holds only the in-frame ones, with some missing. The repertoire holds under 200,000 clones, with approximately 89% as singletons. Trimming left V 6 bases short and J 3 bases short, with 6 bases between. CDR1 ENHRY and CDR2 SYGVKD come from the germline V gene. CDR3 length: 11 amino acids. This rearrangement joins TRBV10-3 to TRBJ2-7, with D possibly TRBD2 on 5 matching bases. The receptor comes from a man between 18 and 29 years old in good health and CMV-seropositive. Sequenced sample: PBMCs. The CDR3 sequence is CAISRDYEQYF. The CDR3, as DNA: TGTGCCATCAGCCGGGACTACGAGCAGTACTTC.